This TCR beta chain derives from a study of shared clonotypes between healthy human individuals. Method: immunoSEQ multiplex PCR; TCRdb's copy keeps in-frame clones and lacks some. The profile shows about half a million clones, 79% of them singletons. Donors had no recently reported acute infections or vaccinations and were HIV-negative. Germline-derived CDR1 and CDR2 are MNHEY and SMNVEV (reference sequence). CDR3 length: 15 residues. V dropped 5 bases and J dropped 0 bases, with 13 bases sitting between them. Study-level findings and limits: The small donor group covered limited genetic and exposure diversity. Only blood samples were collected, and tissue repertoires likely differ. Among donors, the sharing of clonotypes was expected to be influenced by sequencing depth.

Of note for this clone: Its antigen is not known.

The gene calls are TRBV27 and TRBJ2-5; TRBD2 might be the D (6 bases). The sequence derives from a woman aged 40 to 50 in good health. Some clones in this sample may be carry-over from other donors' samples. Sequencing was done on a sample of PBMCs. The CDR3 sequence is CASSSPRDYQETQYF. The CDR3 DNA is TGTGCCAGCAGTAGCCCCCGGGACTACCAAGAGACCCAGTACTTC.